This T cell receptor beta chain was sequenced for a study of blood T cell dynamics during melanoma immunotherapy. Study observations and caveats: It remained unknown if the driving T cell clones were melanoma-specific.

Sample time point: week 3, after first cycle of checkpoint inhibitor. Response was assessed by RECIST 1.1 at 12 weeks, except two rapid progressors. No patient had earlier systemic cancer treatment, concurrent immunosuppressants, or another active cancer. Every bulk PBMC sample received the same 350 ng of DNA. Clones were sequenced by immunoSEQ multiplex PCR, and TCRdb holds only the in-frame ones, with some missing. The data hold 9,500 to 15,000 clones, with roughly 90% observed a single time. This CDR3 is built from 15 residues. Germline V gene sequence: CDR1 LGHNA, CDR2 YNFKEQ. V gave up 4 bases and J gave up 2 bases, with 14 bases separating them. Notes on this clone: Its antigen is not identified.

The starting material was blood, obtained from a patient treated with checkpoint blockade. This sequence joins TRBV4-2 and TRBJ1-2, with D perhaps TRBD1 (5 bases). This clonotype originated in a human donor with melanoma. DNA of the CDR3: TGTGCCAGCAGCCGACGGGACCGAACAAACTATGGCTACACCTTC. Encoded protein: CASSRRDRTNYGYTF.